Listed here are 21 T cell receptor beta chains from one sample, sequenced in a study of cytomegalovirus exposure and HLA in healthy donors. Produced via immunoSEQ multiplex PCR; TCRdb's table is partial and in-frame only. The table has 150,000 to 200,000 clones, 75% to 95% seen once; the top ten hold approximately 3%. Sequencing was carried out using PBMCs. Every receptor here comes from a woman aged 18-29 years in good health and CMV-seropositive.

This sequence joins TRBV6-5 and TRBJ1-5, with unresolved D. V lost 8 bases and J lost 2, with 10 bases in between. Germline CDR1 and CDR2: MNHEY and SVGAGI. The CDR3 consists of 13 residues. CDR3 sequence: CASAAGGNQPQHF. The CDR3, as DNA: TGTGCCAGCGCGGCCGGGGGCAATCAGCCCCAGCATTTT.

The genes are TRBV6-5 and TRBJ1-3; D not resolved. The CDR3 covers 15 residues. Germline V gene data show CDR1 as MNHEY and CDR2 as SVGAGI. V dropped 0 bases and J dropped 1 base, with 7 bases sitting between them. The CDR3 bases are TGTGCCAGCAGTTACTCACAGCTTTCTGGAAACACCATATATTTT. Protein: CASSYSQLSGNTIYF.

V gene TRBV6-1 combines with J gene TRBJ2-1, with TRBD2 identical over 11 bases. The CDR3 covers 17 residues. V was clipped by 4 bases and J by 6 bases; unmatched bases: 11. The V gene's germline CDR1 is MNHNS and CDR2 SASEGT. This chain's CDR3 is CASSADSSGGAINEQFF. The CDR3 DNA reads TGTGCCAGCAGTGCCGACAGTAGCGGGGGGGCCATCAATGAGCAGTTCTTC.

The V call is TRBV25-1, the J call TRBJ1-5; TRBD1 matches at 7 bases. Germline CDR1 and CDR2: MGHDK and SYGVNS. Trimming cost V 8 bases and J 6 bases; bases outside gene matches: 7. The CDR3 is made up of 13 amino acids. CDR3 loop: CASRTGGLQPQHF. CDR3 in DNA: TGTGCCAGCCGGACAGGAGGCCTTCAGCCCCAGCATTTT.

This chain joins TRBV7-6 and TRBJ2-3, with a weak D call TRBD1 (5 bases). CDR3 size: 13 residues. In germline, CDR1 is SGHVS, CDR2 FNYEAQ. Deletions cut 3 bases from V and 6 bases from J, with 10 bases between. Written as DNA, the CDR3 is TGTGCCAGCAGCTTGAACCAGGGTGATACGCAGTATTTT. Amino acid sequence: CASSLNQGDTQYF. The variable domain in full, with the rest retrieved from reference TRBV7-6 and TRBJ2-3, is GAGVSQSPRYKVTKRGQDVALRCDPISGHVSLYWYRQALGQGPEFLTYFNYEAQQDKSGLPNDRFSAERPEGSISTLTIQRTEQRDSAMYRCASSLNQGDTQYFGPGTRLTVL.

The chain combines TRBV6-1 with TRBJ1-1; TRBD1 is a possible D gene (5 bases). This CDR3 contains 11 residues. The germline V gene encodes CDR1 MNHNS and CDR2 SASEGT. V dropped 9 bases and J dropped 8 bases, with 13 bases sitting between them. Here the CDR3 DNA reads TGTGCCAGTGGGGCACACCGCGAAGCTTTCTTT. Its translation is CASGAHREAFF.

V gene TRBV10-2 combines with J gene TRBJ2-7, with 11 bases lining up with TRBD2. V shed 7 bases, J shed 6 bases, and the junction held 2 bases outside the gene matches. CDR3 length: 12 amino acids. CDR1 WSHSY and CDR2 SAAADI come from the germline V gene. Written as DNA, the CDR3 is TGCGCCAGCATAGCGGGGGGGATCGAGCAGTACTTC. Translation gives CASIAGGIEQYF.

The J gene is TRBJ1-1, the V gene TRBV5-1; 7 bases agree with TRBD1. The CDR3 is made up of 16 amino acids. Germline V gives CDR1 SGHRS, CDR2 YFSETQ. V lost 1 base, J lost 0 bases, and 6 bases stayed unmatched. CDR3 nucleotides: TGCGCCAGCAGCTTGACGACAGGGAAATTGAACACTGAAGCTTTCTTT. It yields the protein CASSLTTGKLNTEAFF.

The chain is built from TRBV6-6 and TRBJ2-1; 9 bases match TRBD2. V lost 7 bases to trimming and J lost 7 bases; unmatched junction nucleotides: 8. Germline lookup yields CDR1 MNHNY and CDR2 SVGAGI (reference sequence). The CDR3 runs to 14 residues. In DNA, the CDR3 is TGTGCCAGCATCCGGACTAGCGCTGAGAATGAGCAGTTCTTC. Translation: CASIRTSAENEQFF.

The chain links TRBV7-2 to TRBJ2-7; D is undetermined. V was shortened by 4 bases and J by 2 bases, with 12 bases between the two germline ends. CDR3 length: 14 amino acids. CDR1 and CDR2 from the germline V gene are SGHTA and FQGNSA. CDR3 bases: TGTGCCAGCAGCTACCGGCCCAGGACCTACGAGCAGTACTTC. It codes for CASSYRPRTYEQYF.

J is TRBJ1-2 and V is TRBV5-8; D gene unclear. Germline V gene data show CDR1 as SGHTS and CDR2 as YDEGEE. Trimming pared 0 bases from V and 2 bases from J, leaving 8 bases between. This CDR3 contains 14 residues. CDR3 in amino acids: CASSLEAHNYGYTF. In DNA form, the CDR3 reads TGTGCCAGCAGCTTGGAAGCCCACAACTATGGCTACACCTTC. The whole variable domain, filled in from reference TRBV5-8 and TRBJ1-2, reads EAGVTQSPTHLIKTRGQQATLRCSPISGHTSVYWYQQALGLGLQFLLWYDEGEERNRGNFPPRFSGRQFPNYSSELNVNALELEDSALYLCASSLEAHNYGYTFGSGTRLTVV.

This clone was counted a single time. This CDR3 is CASSARLAGETGELFF. CDR3 DNA: TGTGCCAGCAGCGCGCGACTAGCGGGAGAGACCGGGGAGCTGTTTTTT. The chain uses TRBV5-4 and TRBJ2-2, with 12 bases fitting TRBD2. Germline CDR1 and CDR2: SGHNT and YYREEE (reference sequence). Trimming took 4 bases from V and 5 from J; bases not matched to a gene: 6. The CDR3 contains 16 residues.

This clone was seen only once. The J gene is TRBJ2-3, the V gene TRBV2; 12 positions agree with TRBD2. V shed 6 bases and J 8 bases; nucleotides not matched to a gene: 6. Germline-derived CDR1 and CDR2 are SNHLY and FYNNEI. The CDR3 is 14 residues long. The CDR3: CASRLAGGTSTQYF. The CDR3 DNA reads as TGTGCCAGCAGACTAGCGGGAGGTACTTCTACGCAGTATTTT.

In nucleotides, the CDR3 is TGTGCCAGCAGCTATACAGGTTCCCCGGATGGAAACACCATATATTTT. It codes for CASSYTGSPDGNTIYF. This chain uses TRBV7-9 with TRBJ1-3, with a tentative D call TRBD1 (5 bases). The germline CDR1 and CDR2 sequences are SEHNR and FQNEAQ (reference sequence). The CDR3 consists of 16 residues. V dropped 4 bases and J dropped 3 bases, with 16 bases sitting between them.

CDR3 DNA sequence: TGTGCCTGGGCCACGGGGGGGGATACGCAGTATTTT. The encoded protein is CAWATGGDTQYF. J is TRBJ2-3 and V is TRBV30; 8 bases align to TRBD2. The V gene's germline CDR1 is GTSNPN and CDR2 SVGIG (reference sequence). This CDR3 comprises 12 residues. With 5 bases clipped from V and 6 bases from J, the junction kept 4 bases outside the gene matches.

Of note for this clone: This specimen includes other DNA sequences encoding the same CDR3. V is TRBV5-1 and J is TRBJ1-2, with no clear D. Per germline, CDR1 SGHRS and CDR2 YFSETQ. The CDR3 sequence is 14 residues long. The V and J ends lost 0 bases and 1 base respectively, with 7 bases between them. CDR3 in DNA: TGCGCCAGCAGCTTGGGGCAGATTAACTATGGCTACACCTTC. Its protein is CASSLGQINYGYTF.

The V gene is TRBV27, the J gene TRBJ2-7; 15 bases are a match to TRBD2. V dropped 3 bases and J dropped 9; count of bases not matched to a gene: 12. Germline assignment: CDR1 MNHEY and CDR2 SMNVEV (reference sequence). The CDR3 extends over 17 amino acids. DNA of the CDR3: TGTGCCAGCAGTTTTAGGCCTACGGGACTAGCGGGGGGTGCGCAGTACTTC. Encoded protein: CASSFRPTGLAGGAQYF.

The chain recombines TRBV7-9 with TRBJ2-7, with 10 positions matching TRBD2. Germline-derived CDR1 and CDR2 are SEHNR and FQNEAQ (reference sequence). V shed 4 bases and J 6 bases; nucleotides not matched to a gene: 12. The CDR3 runs 16 residues. The CDR3: CASSSPDLAGVSEQYF. The CDR3, as DNA: TGTGCCAGCAGCTCGCCGGATCTAGCGGGAGTATCCGAGCAGTACTTC.

The rearrangement uses TRBV7-3 and TRBJ2-5, with 7 bases lining up with TRBD1. Germline assignment: CDR1 SGHTA and CDR2 FQGTGA. The V and J ends lost 4 bases and 2 bases, in that order; junction bases with no gene match: 1. The CDR3 contains 13 residues. The DNA of the CDR3 is TGTGCCAGCAGCTCGGACAGGCAAGAGACCCAGTACTTC. Encoded protein: CASSSDRQETQYF. The full variable domain, its missing parts supplied by reference TRBV7-3 and TRBJ2-5, is GAGVSQTPSNKVTEKGKYVELRCDPISGHTALYWYRQSLGQGPEFLIYFQGTGAADDSGLPNDRFFAVRPEGSVSTLKIQRTERGDSAVYLCASSSDRQETQYFGPGTRLLVL.

This chain uses TRBV10-3 with TRBJ1-2, with 8 bases matching TRBD1. With V trimmed by 6 bases and J by 2 bases, 8 bases remained unmatched. The CDR3 loop spans 15 amino acids. Germline-derived CDR1 and CDR2 are ENHRY and SYGVKD. In DNA, the CDR3 is TGTGCCATCAGATTGACAGGGGCCTCCAACTATGGCTACACCTTC. It specifies CAIRLTGASNYGYTF.

This chain joins TRBV28 and TRBJ2-5, with 7 bases fitting TRBD1. Looked up from germline, CDR1 is MDHEN and CDR2 is SYDVKM. The CDR3 loop spans 14 amino acids. With V trimmed by 3 bases and J by 2 bases, 3 bases remained unmatched. The CDR3 coding sequence is TGTGCCAGCAGTTTGGGACAGTCACAAGAGACCCAGTACTTC. Its protein product is CASSLGQSQETQYF. Based on the CDR3 plus reference TRBV28 and TRBJ2-5, the full variable domain is DVKVTQSSRYLVKRTGEKVFLECVQDMDHENMFWYRQDPGLGLRLIYFSYDVKMKEKGDIPEGYSVSREKKERFSLILESASTNQTSMYLCASSLGQSQETQYFGPGTRLLVL.